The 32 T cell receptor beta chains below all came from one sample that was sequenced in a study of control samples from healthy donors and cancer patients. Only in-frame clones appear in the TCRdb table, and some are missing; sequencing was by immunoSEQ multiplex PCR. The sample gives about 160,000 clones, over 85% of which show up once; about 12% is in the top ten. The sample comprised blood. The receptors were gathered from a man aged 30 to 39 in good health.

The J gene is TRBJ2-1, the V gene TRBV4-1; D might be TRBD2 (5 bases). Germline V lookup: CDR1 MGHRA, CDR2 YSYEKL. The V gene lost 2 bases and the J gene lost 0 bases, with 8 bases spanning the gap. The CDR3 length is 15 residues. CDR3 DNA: TGCGCCAGCAGCCAAACGGGGAGCTCCTACAATGAGCAGTTCTTC. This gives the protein CASSQTGSSYNEQFF.

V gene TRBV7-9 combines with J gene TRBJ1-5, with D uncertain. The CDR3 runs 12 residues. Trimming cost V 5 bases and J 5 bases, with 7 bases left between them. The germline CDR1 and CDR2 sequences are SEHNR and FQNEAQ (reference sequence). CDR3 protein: CASSLVDQPQHF. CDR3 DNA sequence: TGTGCCAGCAGCCTGGTTGATCAGCCCCAGCATTTT.

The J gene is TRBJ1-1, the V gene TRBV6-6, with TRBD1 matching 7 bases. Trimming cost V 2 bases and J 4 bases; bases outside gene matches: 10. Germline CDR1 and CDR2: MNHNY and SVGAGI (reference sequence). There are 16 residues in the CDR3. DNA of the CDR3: TGTGCCAGCAGTTACCCACAATCAGGGGGAGGCACTGAAGCTTTCTTT. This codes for CASSYPQSGGGTEAFF.

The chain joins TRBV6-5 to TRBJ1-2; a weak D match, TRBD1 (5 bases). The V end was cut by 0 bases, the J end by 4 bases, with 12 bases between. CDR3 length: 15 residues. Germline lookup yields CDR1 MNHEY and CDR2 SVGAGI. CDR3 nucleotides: TGTGCCAGCAGTTACTCGATTGACAGACCCTATGGCTACACCTTC. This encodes CASSYSIDRPYGYTF.

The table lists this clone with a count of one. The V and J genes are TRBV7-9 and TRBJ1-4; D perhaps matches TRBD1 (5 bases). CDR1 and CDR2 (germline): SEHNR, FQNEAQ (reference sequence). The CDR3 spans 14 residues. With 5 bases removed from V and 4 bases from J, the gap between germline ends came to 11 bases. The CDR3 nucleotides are TGTGCCAGCAGCCGGGGGGATCTTAATGAAAAACTGTTTTTT. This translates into CASSRGDLNEKLFF.

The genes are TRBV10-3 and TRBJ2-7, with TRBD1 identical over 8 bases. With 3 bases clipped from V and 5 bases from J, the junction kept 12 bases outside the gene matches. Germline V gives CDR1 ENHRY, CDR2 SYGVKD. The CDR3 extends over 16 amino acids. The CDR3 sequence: CAISDAHRDRRNEQYF. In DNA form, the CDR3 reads TGTGCCATCAGTGACGCTCACCGGGACAGGAGGAACGAGCAGTACTTC.

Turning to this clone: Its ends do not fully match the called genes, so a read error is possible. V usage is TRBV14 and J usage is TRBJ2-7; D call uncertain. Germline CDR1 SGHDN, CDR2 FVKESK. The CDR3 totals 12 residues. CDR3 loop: CASSQDGIPTDF. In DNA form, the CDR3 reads TGTGCCAGCAGCCAAGATGGAATCCCAACGGACTTC. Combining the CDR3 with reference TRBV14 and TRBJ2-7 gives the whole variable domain EAGVTQFPSHSVIEKGQTVTLRCDPISGHDNLYWYRRVMGKEIKFLLHFVKESKQDESGMPNNRFLAERTGGTYSTLKVQPAELEDSGVYFCASSQDGIPTDFGPGTRLTVT.

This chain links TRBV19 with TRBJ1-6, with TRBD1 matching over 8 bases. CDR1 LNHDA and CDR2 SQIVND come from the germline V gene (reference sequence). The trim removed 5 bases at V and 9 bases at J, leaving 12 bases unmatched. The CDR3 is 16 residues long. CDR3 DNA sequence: TGTGCCAGTAGTTCTTTCACCGGGACAGGCAGTTCACCCCTCCACTTT. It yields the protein CASSSFTGTGSSPLHF.

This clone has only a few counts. CDR3 in DNA: TGTGCCAGTACCACAGGGAGTGAAAAACTGTTTTTT. This sequence encodes CASTTGSEKLFF. J is TRBJ1-4 and V is TRBV7-9, with D perhaps matching TRBD1 (6 bases). Germline CDR1 reads SEHNR; CDR2 reads FQNEAQ (reference sequence). Trimming cost V 9 bases and J 7 bases, with 12 bases left between them. The CDR3 covers 12 residues.

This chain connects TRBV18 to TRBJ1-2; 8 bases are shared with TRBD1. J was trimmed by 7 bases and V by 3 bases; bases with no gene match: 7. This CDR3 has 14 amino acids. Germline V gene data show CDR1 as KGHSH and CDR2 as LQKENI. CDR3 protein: CASSPPDRGGGYTF. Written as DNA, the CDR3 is TGTGCCAGCTCACCTCCTGACAGGGGTGGTGGCTACACCTTC.

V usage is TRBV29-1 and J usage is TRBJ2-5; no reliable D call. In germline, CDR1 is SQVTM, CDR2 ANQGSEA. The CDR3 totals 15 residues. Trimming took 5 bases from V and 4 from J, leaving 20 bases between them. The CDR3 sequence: CSVRSTTRPRETQYF. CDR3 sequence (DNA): TGCAGCGTTAGAAGCACCACAAGGCCCCGAGAGACCCAGTACTTC.

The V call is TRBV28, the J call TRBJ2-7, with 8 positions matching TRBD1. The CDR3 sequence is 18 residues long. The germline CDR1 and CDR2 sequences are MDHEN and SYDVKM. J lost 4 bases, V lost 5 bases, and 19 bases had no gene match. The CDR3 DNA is TGTGCCAGCAGTCGCAGGGGGCGATTGGGGACATCGGAGTACGAGCAGTACTTC. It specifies CASSRRGRLGTSEYEQYF.

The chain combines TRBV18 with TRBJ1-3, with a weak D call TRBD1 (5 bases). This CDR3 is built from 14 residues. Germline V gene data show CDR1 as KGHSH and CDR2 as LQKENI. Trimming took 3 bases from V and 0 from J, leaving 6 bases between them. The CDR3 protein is CASSPGGSGNTIYF. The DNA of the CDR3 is TGTGCCAGCTCACCCGGGGGCTCTGGAAACACCATATATTTT. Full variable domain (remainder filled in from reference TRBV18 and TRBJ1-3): NAGVMQNPRHLVRRRGQEARLRCSPMKGHSHVYWYRQLPEEGLKFMVYLQKENIIDESGMPKERFSAEFPKEGPSILRIQQVVRGDSAAYFCASSPGGSGNTIYFGEGSWLTVV.

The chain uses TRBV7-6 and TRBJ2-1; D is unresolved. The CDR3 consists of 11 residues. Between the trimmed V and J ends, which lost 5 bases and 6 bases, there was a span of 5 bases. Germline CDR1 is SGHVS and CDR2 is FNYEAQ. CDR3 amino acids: CASSLSNEQFF. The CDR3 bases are TGTGCCAGCAGCCTATCCAATGAGCAGTTCTTC.

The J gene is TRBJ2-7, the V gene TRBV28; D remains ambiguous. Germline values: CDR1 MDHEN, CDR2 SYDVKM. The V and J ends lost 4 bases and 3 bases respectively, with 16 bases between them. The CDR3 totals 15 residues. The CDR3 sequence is CASSSETPHYYEQYF. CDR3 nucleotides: TGTGCCAGCAGTTCAGAGACTCCCCACTACTACGAGCAGTACTTC.

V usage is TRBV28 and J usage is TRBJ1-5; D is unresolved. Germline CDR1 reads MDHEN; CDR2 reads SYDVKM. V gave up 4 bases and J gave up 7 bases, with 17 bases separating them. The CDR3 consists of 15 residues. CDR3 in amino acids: CASSSGLLNEQPQHF. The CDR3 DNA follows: TGTGCCAGCAGTTCGGGCCTACTAAACGAGCAGCCCCAGCATTTT.

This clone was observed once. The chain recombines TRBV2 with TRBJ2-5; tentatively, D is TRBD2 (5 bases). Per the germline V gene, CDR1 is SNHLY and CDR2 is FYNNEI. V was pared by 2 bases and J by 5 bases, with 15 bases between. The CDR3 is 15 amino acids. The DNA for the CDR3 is TGTGCCAGCAGTGAACTGAGGAGCGGTCGGGAGACCCAGTACTTC. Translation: CASSELRSGRETQYF.

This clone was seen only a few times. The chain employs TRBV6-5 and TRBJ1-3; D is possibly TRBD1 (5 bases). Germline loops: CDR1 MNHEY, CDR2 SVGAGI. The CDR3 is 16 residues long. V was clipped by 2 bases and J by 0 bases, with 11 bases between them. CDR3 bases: TGTGCCAGCAGTTACAGGGGCCCGGGCTCTGGAAACACCATATATTTT. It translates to CASSYRGPGSGNTIYF.

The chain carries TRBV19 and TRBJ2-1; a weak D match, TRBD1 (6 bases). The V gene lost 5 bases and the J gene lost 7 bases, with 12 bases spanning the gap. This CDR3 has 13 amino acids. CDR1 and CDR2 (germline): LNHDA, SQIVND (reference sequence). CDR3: CASSVQGRNEQFF. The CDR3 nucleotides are TGTGCCAGTAGTGTACAGGGAAGGAATGAGCAGTTCTTC.

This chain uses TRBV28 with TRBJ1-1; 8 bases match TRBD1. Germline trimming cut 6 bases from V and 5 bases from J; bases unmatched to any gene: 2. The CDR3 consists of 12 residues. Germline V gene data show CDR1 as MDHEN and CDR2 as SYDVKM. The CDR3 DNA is TGTGCCAGCAGGGACAGGGCTACTGAAGCTTTCTTT. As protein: CASRDRATEAFF.

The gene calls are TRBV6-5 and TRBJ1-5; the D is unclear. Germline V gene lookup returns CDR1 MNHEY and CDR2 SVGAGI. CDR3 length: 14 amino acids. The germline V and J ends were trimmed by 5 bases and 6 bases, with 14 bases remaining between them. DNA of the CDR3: TGTGCCAGCAGTCGAAACTTTCCATTTCAGCCCCAGCATTTT. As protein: CASSRNFPFQPQHF.

CDR3 in DNA: TGCAGTGCTAGTCTGCGGAGCTCCTACAATGAGCAGTTCTTC. This gives the protein CSASLRSSYNEQFF. The gene calls are TRBV20-1 and TRBJ2-1, with D uncertain. Germline assignment: CDR1 DFQATT and CDR2 SNEGSKA (reference sequence). The CDR3 length is 14 residues. V lost 3 bases and J lost 0, with 9 bases in between.

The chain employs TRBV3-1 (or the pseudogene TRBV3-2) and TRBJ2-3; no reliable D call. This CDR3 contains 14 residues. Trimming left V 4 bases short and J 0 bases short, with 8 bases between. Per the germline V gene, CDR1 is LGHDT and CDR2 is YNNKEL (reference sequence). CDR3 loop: CASSRAGSTDTQYF. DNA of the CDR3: TGTGCCAGCAGCCGGGCCGGGAGCACAGATACGCAGTATTTT.

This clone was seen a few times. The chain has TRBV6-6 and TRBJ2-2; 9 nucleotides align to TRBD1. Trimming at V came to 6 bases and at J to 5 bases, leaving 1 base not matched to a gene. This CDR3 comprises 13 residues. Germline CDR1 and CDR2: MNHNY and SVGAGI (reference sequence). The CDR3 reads CASRDRGTGELFF. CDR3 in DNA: TGTGCCAGCAGGGACAGGGGTACCGGGGAGCTGTTTTTT.

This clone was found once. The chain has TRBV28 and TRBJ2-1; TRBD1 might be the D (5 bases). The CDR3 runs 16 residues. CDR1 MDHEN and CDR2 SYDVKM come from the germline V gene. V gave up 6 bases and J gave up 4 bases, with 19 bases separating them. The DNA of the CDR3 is TGTGCCAGCAGCTCCCGCAGGGAATGGATATACAATGAGCAGTTCTTC. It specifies CASSSRREWIYNEQFF.

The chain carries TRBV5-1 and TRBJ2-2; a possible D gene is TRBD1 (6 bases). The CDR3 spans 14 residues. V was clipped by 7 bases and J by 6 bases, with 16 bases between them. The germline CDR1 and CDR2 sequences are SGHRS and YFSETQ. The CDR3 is CASGDRRWAGELFF. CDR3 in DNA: TGCGCCAGCGGCGACAGGCGTTGGGCCGGGGAGCTGTTTTTT.

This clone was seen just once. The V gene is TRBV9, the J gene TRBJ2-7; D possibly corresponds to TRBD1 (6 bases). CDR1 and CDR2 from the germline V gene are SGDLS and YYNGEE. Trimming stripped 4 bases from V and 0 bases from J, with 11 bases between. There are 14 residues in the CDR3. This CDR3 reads CASSPWDNSYEQYF. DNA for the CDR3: TGTGCCAGCAGCCCCTGGGACAACTCCTACGAGCAGTACTTC.

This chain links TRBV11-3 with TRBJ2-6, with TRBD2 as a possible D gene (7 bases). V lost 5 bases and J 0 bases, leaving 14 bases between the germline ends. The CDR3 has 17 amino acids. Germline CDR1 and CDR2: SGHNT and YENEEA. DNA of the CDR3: TGTGCCAGCAGCCCCGGAAGGGGGGGCTCTGGGGCCAACGTCCTGACTTTC. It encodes CASSPGRGGSGANVLTF.

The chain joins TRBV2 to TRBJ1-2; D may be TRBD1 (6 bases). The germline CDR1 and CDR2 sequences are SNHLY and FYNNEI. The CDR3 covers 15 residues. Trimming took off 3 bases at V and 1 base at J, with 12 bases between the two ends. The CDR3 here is CASSDRDRSNYGYTF. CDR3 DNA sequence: TGTGCCAGCAGTGATCGCGACAGGAGTAACTATGGCTACACCTTC.

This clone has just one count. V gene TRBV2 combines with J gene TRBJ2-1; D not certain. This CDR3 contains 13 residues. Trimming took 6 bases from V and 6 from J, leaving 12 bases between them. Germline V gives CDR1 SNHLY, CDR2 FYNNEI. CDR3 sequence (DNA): TGTGCCAGCAGGGGTTGGGGTGGCAATGAGCAGTTCTTC. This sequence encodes CASRGWGGNEQFF.

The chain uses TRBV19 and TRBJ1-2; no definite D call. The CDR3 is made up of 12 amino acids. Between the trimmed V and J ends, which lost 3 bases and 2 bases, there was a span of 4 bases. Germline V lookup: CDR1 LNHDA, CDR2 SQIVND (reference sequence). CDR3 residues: CASSMVNYGYTF. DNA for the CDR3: TGTGCCAGTAGTATGGTGAACTATGGCTACACCTTC.

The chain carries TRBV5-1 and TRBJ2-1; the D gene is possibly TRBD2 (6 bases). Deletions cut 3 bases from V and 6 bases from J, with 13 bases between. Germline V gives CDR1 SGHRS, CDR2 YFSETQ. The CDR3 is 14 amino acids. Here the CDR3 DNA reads TGCGCCAGCAGCTCCAGGACTATCTTCAATGAGCAGTTCTTC. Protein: CASSSRTIFNEQFF.